The rows below give T cell receptor beta chains drawn from one sample of a study of graft-versus-host responses after intestinal transplantation. The antigens these receptors bind are not known. TCRdb's copy holds only in-frame clones and misses some; the assay was immunoSEQ multiplex PCR. The sample lists approximately 88,000 clones, 75% to 90% seen once, with approximately 0.11% in the top ten. The source material was unstimulated CD4+ T cells sorted from spleen or lymph node cells, sampled before intestinal transplant. The receptors shown here come from a human donor who received an intestinal transplant. The CDR3 runs from the conserved cysteine through the conserved F or W. A D gene is named only where the DNA matches it firmly. A row's size may be missing; if present it is once, few, many or a size class.

abundance,d_gene,len,v_gene,j_gene,CDR3nt,CDR3aa
-,-,13,TRBV7-7,TRBJ2-5,TGTGCTAGCAGCTTATACAGAAAAGAGACCCAGTACTTC,CASSLYRKETQYF
-,TRBD1,17,TRBV5-4,TRBJ1-4,TGTGCCAGCAGCGCCGGGACAGGGAGGGGGACTAATGAAAAACTGTTTTTT,CASSAGTGRGTNEKLFF
-,-,15,TRBV10-1,TRBJ2-2,TGCGCCAGCAGTGAAGCGGGCCTTGCAACCGGGGAGCTGTTTTTT,CASSEAGLATGELFF
once,TRBD1,16,TRBV5-4,TRBJ1-2,TGTGCCAGCAGTCACGCTCCTGCAGGGGGGTCCGATGGCTACACCTTC,CASSHAPAGGSDGYTF
-,-,12,TRBV29-1,TRBJ1-1,TGCAGCGTTGGGGGCGCGAACACTGAAGCTTTCTTT,CSVGGANTEAFF
-,-,14,TRBV4-2,TRBJ1-3,TGTGCCAGCAGCCAAGGGCCCTCTGGAAACACCATATATTTT,CASSQGPSGNTIYF
-,-,15,TRBV27,TRBJ2-2,TGTGCCAGCAGTTACTTTCCGCCGAACACCGGGGAGCTGTTTTTT,CASSYFPPNTGELFF
-,TRBD1,15,TRBV7-7,TRBJ2-7,TGTGCTAGCAGCTTAGCGCCGGGACAGGGCTACGAGCAGTACTTC,CASSLAPGQGYEQYF
-,TRBD2,17,TRBV7-3,TRBJ2-3,TGTGCCAGCAGCCCGAGACTAGCAGTTACTAGCACAGATACGCAGTATTTT,CASSPRLAVTSTDTQYF
-,-,13,TRBV5-1,TRBJ2-5,TGCGCCAGCAGCTGGGCGGGACAAGAGACCCAGTACTTC,CASSWAGQETQYF
-,-,15,TRBV7-7,TRBJ2-5,TGTGCTAGCAGCTTAGTGCAGGGGGGACAAGAGACCCAGTACTTC,CASSLVQGGQETQYF
-,TRBD2,14,TRBV7-2,TRBJ2-5,TGTGCCAGCAGCTTAGTGGCGGGGGGAGGGACCCAGTACTTC,CASSLVAGGGTQYF
once,TRBD1,19,TRBV10-3,TRBJ1-5,TGTGCCATCAGTGGGGCCCGTAGCCACGGGACAGGGGGCGATCAGCCCCAGCATTTT,CAISGARSHGTGGDQPQHF
-,-,17,TRBV4-1,TRBJ1-5,TGCGCCAGCAGCCAAGATCGGTGGCACCCGGGGGTTCGGCCCCAGCATTTT,CASSQDRWHPGVRPQHF
-,TRBD1,19,TRBV4-1,TRBJ1-4,TGCGCCAGCAGCCGGAACCTCCGGGACAGGGGGCAGTTTAATGAAAAACTGTTTTTT,CASSRNLRDRGQFNEKLFF
-,-,15,TRBV9,TRBJ2-2,TGTGCCAGCAGCAACCTGCGGGACGACACCGGGGAGCTGTTTTTT,CASSNLRDDTGELFF
-,-,16,TRBV9,TRBJ1-3,TGTGCCAGCAGCGTAGATCCAGGGGCGAGTGGAAACACCATATATTTT,CASSVDPGASGNTIYF